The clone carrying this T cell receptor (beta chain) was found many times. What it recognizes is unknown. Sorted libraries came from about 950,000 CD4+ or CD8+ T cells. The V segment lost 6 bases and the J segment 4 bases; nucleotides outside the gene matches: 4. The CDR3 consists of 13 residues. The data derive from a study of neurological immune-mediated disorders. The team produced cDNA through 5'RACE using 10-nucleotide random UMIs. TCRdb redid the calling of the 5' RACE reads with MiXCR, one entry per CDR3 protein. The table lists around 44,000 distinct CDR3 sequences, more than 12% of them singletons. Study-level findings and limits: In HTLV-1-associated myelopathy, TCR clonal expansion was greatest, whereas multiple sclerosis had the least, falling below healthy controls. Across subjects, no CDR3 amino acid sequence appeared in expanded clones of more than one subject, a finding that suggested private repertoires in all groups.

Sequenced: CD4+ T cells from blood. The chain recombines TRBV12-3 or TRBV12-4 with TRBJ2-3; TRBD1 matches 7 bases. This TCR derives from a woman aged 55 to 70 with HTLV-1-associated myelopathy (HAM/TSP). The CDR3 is CASRRQGSDTQYF. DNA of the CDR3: TGTGCCAGCAGGCGACAGGGATCAGATACGCAGTATTTT.